These 23 T cell receptor beta chains share one sample of origin, sequenced in a study of blood T cells in healthy people across ages. A J-beta primer mix and a sample-barcoded 5' primer were used in a second PCR of about 6 to 12 cycles. TCRdb re-analysed the 5' RACE reads in MiXCR, keeping a single row per CDR3 protein. The sample includes some 1,800,000 distinct CDR3 sequences, roughly two fifths of them seen just once. Source material: blood. The receptors here all came from a human donor in good health.

V and J are TRBV11-3 and TRBJ2-3, with 7 bases identical to TRBD2. J was trimmed by 2 bases and V by 5 bases; bases with no gene match: 7. The CDR3 runs 15 residues. The germline V gene encodes CDR1 SGHNT and CDR2 YENEEA. CDR3 DNA: TGTGCCAGCAGCGGGTGGGACTACCTCACAGATACGCAGTATTTT. Translated: CASSGWDYLTDTQYF. Full variable domain (missing parts from reference TRBV11-3 and TRBJ2-3): EAGVVQSPRYKIIEKKQPVAFWCNPISGHNTLYWYLQNLGQGPELLIRYENEEAVDDSQLPKDRFSAERLKGVDSTLKIQPAELGDSAVYLCASSGWDYLTDTQYFGPGTRLTVL.

The V call is TRBV27, the J call TRBJ2-1; 8 nucleotides align to TRBD1. The V and J ends lost 8 bases and 1 base, in that order; junction bases with no gene match: 4. This CDR3 comprises 14 residues. The V gene's germline CDR1 is MNHEY and CDR2 SMNVEV (reference sequence). CDR3 sequence (DNA): TGTGCCAGCCAGACAGGGGTGTCCTACAATGAGCAGTTCTTC. Its protein is CASQTGVSYNEQFF.

This clonotype occurred a few times. The rearrangement joins TRBV29-1 to TRBJ1-2; the D gene is possibly TRBD1 (5 bases). The CDR3 is 12 residues long. Trimming removed 3 bases at V and 2 bases at J, with 7 bases between. Germline values: CDR1 SQVTM, CDR2 ANQGSEA. CDR3 in amino acids: CSVDRDNYGYTF. The CDR3 coding sequence is TGCAGCGTTGACCGGGACAACTATGGCTACACCTTC.

The V and J genes are TRBV12-3 or TRBV12-4 and TRBJ1-4, with 9 bases matching TRBD1. The CDR3 extends over 18 amino acids. The J segment lost 2 bases and the V segment lost 1 base, leaving 8 bases of the junction unmatched. CDR3 nucleotides: TGTGCCAGCAGTTTAGGACCGGGACAGGGCAAGACTAATGAAAAACTGTTTTTT. Translated: CASSLGPGQGKTNEKLFF.

This clonotype appeared a few times. The V and J genes are TRBV24-1 and TRBJ2-7; possible D gene TRBD1, 6 bases. Per germline, CDR1 KGHDR and CDR2 SFDVKD. The CDR3 loop spans 16 amino acids. The V end was cut by 4 bases, the J end by 4 bases, with 19 bases between. The CDR3 spells CATSDNTGKGLYEQYF. The CDR3 coding sequence is TGTGCCACCAGTGACAACACAGGGAAGGGCCTTTACGAGCAGTACTTC.

V usage is TRBV3-1 and J usage is TRBJ2-3; D might be TRBD1 (7 bases). TRBJ2-7 explains the end of the DNA better; the J call may be wrong. Germline V lookup: CDR1 LGHDT, CDR2 YNNKEL (reference sequence). This CDR3 is built from 18 residues. The CDR3 reads CASRPFRGRSTSTDTQYF. The CDR3 DNA is TGTGCCAGCAGACCTTTCAGGGGGAGGTCCACTAGCACAGATACGCAGTACTTC.

The chain has TRBV7-2 and TRBJ1-3, with D hard to call. This CDR3 is built from 14 residues. Looked up from germline, CDR1 is SGHTA and CDR2 is FQGNSA. The V end lost 5 bases, the J end lost 4 bases, and 12 bases lay between the germline ends. The CDR3 nucleotides read TGTGCCAGCAGCCTAGGGTGGAGAGGAAACACCATATATTTT. Its translation: CASSLGWRGNTIYF.

This clonotype came up a few times. The CDR3 nucleotides are TGTGCCAGCAGCGCCGAAAGAACGTCCTACAATGAGCAGTTCTTC. Protein product: CASSAERTSYNEQFF. This rearrangement joins TRBV11-2 to TRBJ2-1, with no clear D. CDR3 length: 15 amino acids. The germline V gene has CDR1 SGHAT and CDR2 FQNNGV. V gave up 5 bases and J gave up 1 base, with 12 bases separating them.

The chain is built from TRBV30 and TRBJ1-5, with 8 positions matching TRBD1. With 0 bases clipped from V and 5 bases from J, the junction kept 0 bases outside the gene matches. The CDR3 covers 13 residues. The V gene's germline CDR1 is GTSNPN and CDR2 SVGIG (reference sequence). The CDR3 DNA reads as TGTGCCTGGAGTGTACAGGGGGATCAGCCCCAGCATTTT. This translates into CAWSVQGDQPQHF.

Comments on this clonotype: Mismatch with germline at one junction end may stem from a read error. This chain joins TRBV6-5 and TRBJ1-1; D gene unclear. The CDR3 is 16 amino acids. CDR1 and CDR2 from the germline V gene are MNHEY and SVGAGI. The CDR3 sequence is CVSSSGAPWEGSEAFF. The CDR3 DNA follows: TGTGTCAGCAGTTCGGGAGCACCATGGGAAGGGTCTGAAGCTTTCTTT.

This clonotype was seen a handful of times. The CDR3 region is CASRVQPQLAGGDNEQFF. The CDR3 nucleotides are TGTGCCAGCAGAGTTCAGCCTCAACTAGCGGGGGGGGACAATGAGCAGTTCTTC. The chain couples TRBV2 to TRBJ2-1; 13 bases match TRBD2. The CDR3 consists of 18 residues. Unmatched junction bases numbered 13, after V lost 6 bases and J lost 5 bases. Germline CDR1 is SNHLY and CDR2 is FYNNEI.

About this clonotype itself: A read error may produce the germline difference seen at one junction end. V gene TRBV7-2 combines with J gene TRBJ2-7; D is unclear. The germline V gene encodes CDR1 SGHTA and CDR2 FQGNSA. This CDR3 spans 15 amino acids. CDR3 nucleotides: TGTGCCAACAGCCCATATGTGACCCTTACCTACGAGCAGTACTTC. Translating gives CANSPYVTLTYEQYF.

A few counts support this clonotype. The V call is TRBV7-3, the J call TRBJ2-3; TRBD1 or TRBD2 may be the D gene (5 bases each). This CDR3 contains 12 residues. Trimming left V 4 bases short and J 13 bases short, with 15 bases between. Germline CDR1 reads SGHTA; CDR2 reads FQGTGA. CDR3 protein: CASSSPDRGEYF. CDR3 coding DNA: TGTGCCAGCAGCTCACCCGACAGAGGGGAGTATTTT.

The J gene is TRBJ2-1, the V gene TRBV27; D is possibly TRBD2 (5 bases). CDR1 is MNHEY and CDR2 is SMNVEV in the germline V gene (reference sequence). V was pared by 2 bases and J by 2 bases, with 19 bases between. The CDR3 loop spans 18 amino acids. CDR3: CASSLLAGVVVPYNEQFF. CDR3 DNA: TGTGCCAGCAGTTTACTAGCAGGTGTGGTGGTACCCTACAATGAGCAGTTCTTC.

The table lists this clonotype with a count of one. The chain employs TRBV20-1 and TRBJ1-5, with D uncertain. V was cut by 2 bases and J by 2 bases, with 7 bases left in between. The germline V gene has CDR1 DFQATT and CDR2 SNEGSKA (reference sequence). The CDR3 contains 13 residues. The DNA for the CDR3 is TGCAGTGCTAGACGTGATCGCAATCAGCCCCAGCATTTT. It specifies CSARRDRNQPQHF.

On this clonotype itself: A read error may produce the germline difference seen at one junction end. J is TRBJ2-7 and V is TRBV6-2 or TRBV6-3; perhaps TRBD1 as D (5 bases). The CDR3 runs 15 residues. Germline CDR1 and CDR2: MNHEY and SVGEGT. The CDR3 DNA reads TGTGCCAACAGTCGGACGACAGTTGCCTCCTACGAGCAGTACTTC. It translates to CANSRTTVASYEQYF.

V usage is TRBV20-1 and J usage is TRBJ1-2; D might be TRBD1 (5 bases). The germline gives CDR1 DFQATT, CDR2 SNEGSKA (reference sequence). The CDR3 runs 13 residues. Trimming pared 6 bases from V and 7 bases from J, leaving 18 bases between. CDR3 sequence reads: CSARQPSPIGYTF. CDR3 nucleotides: TGCAGTGCGAGACAGCCCTCCCCAATTGGCTACACCTTC.

Regarding this clonotype: An end of the junction differs from the germline gene, which may be a read error. The rearrangement links TRBV27 to TRBJ1-4; D is uncertain. In germline, CDR1 is MNHEY, CDR2 SMNVEV (reference sequence). The CDR3 runs 14 residues. The CDR3 bases are TGTGCCGCATCACGGTCTTTTACTAACGAAAAACTGTTTTTT. Its protein product is CAASRSFTNEKLFF.

The chain joins TRBV7-2 to TRBJ1-1; D perhaps matches TRBD1 (6 bases). The V gene's germline CDR1 is SGHTA and CDR2 FQGNSA. This CDR3 has 15 residues. V was shortened by 1 base and J by 5 bases, with 14 bases between the two germline ends. The CDR3 loop reads CASSLEFGQGTEAFF. The CDR3 coding sequence is TGTGCCAGCAGCTTAGAGTTTGGCCAGGGGACTGAAGCTTTCTTT. The variable domain in full, with the rest retrieved from reference TRBV7-2 and TRBJ1-1, is GAGVSQSPSNKVTEKGKDVELRCDPISGHTALYWYRQSLGQGLEFLIYFQGNSAPDKSGLPSDRFSAERTGGSVSTLTIQRTQQEDSAVYLCASSLEFGQGTEAFFGQGTRLTVV.

The chain uses TRBV29-1 and TRBJ1-2; no clear D gene. The CDR3 covers 11 residues. V lost 7 bases and J 0 bases, leaving 6 bases between the germline ends. In germline, CDR1 is SQVTM, CDR2 ANQGSEA. Here the CDR3 reads CSAPSNYGYTF. The CDR3, as DNA: TGCAGCGCCCCATCTAACTATGGCTACACCTTC.

This clonotype occurred a few times. The V gene is TRBV4-3, the J gene TRBJ2-1; D gene uncertain. V was shortened by 4 bases and J by 10 bases, with 20 bases between the two germline ends. This CDR3 has 15 amino acids. Germline V lookup: CDR1 LGHNA, CDR2 YSLEER. In DNA, the CDR3 is TGCGCCAGCAGCCGGGTGGCAGCAGGAGCCTACGAGCAGTTCTTC. Its protein product is CASSRVAAGAYEQFF.

CDR3 sequence: CASLSAYEQYF. DNA of the CDR3: TGTGCCAGCCTAAGTGCCTACGAGCAGTACTTC. The chain couples TRBV2 to TRBJ2-7, with D unclear. The CDR3 length is 11 residues. CDR1 is SNHLY and CDR2 is FYNNEI in the germline V gene. V shed 8 bases and J shed 2 bases, with 7 bases lying between them.

This clonotype was seen ten or more times. This sequence joins TRBV6-1 and TRBJ2-1, with 7 bases fitting TRBD1. The junction had 17 bases not matched to a gene; V was cut back by 2 bases and J by 1 base. CDR3 length equals 20 residues. Germline lookup yields CDR1 MNHNS and CDR2 SASEGT. The CDR3: CASSEQGGKRGRGSYNEQFF. Here the CDR3 DNA reads TGTGCCAGCAGTGAACAGGGTGGCAAGAGGGGGCGCGGTTCCTACAATGAGCAGTTCTTC.